The rows below give T cell receptor beta chains drawn from one sample of a study of cytomegalovirus exposure and HLA in healthy donors. TCRdb's table, derived via immunoSEQ multiplex PCR, lists solely in-frame clones and lacks some. The sample lists tens of thousands of clones, roughly 73% seen once, with over 2% in the top ten. Specimen: PBMCs. Receptors originate from a man aged 35 to 55 in good health and CMV-seronegative. Both conserved end residues are part of each CDR3. D genes are given only for firm matches. Rows may omit the clone size; those that give it use once, few, many or a size class.

TRBV27,TRBJ1-1,few,.,CASSLTWNTEAFF,TGTGCCAGCAGTTTAACTTGGAACACTGAAGCTTTCTTT
TRBV4-1,TRBJ2-5,.,.,CASSQDGTRETQYF,TGCGCCAGCAGCCAAGATGGCACCCGAGAGACCCAGTACTTC
TRBV7-3,TRBJ2-1,.,.,CASSLDRIDEQFF,TGTGCCAGCAGCCTCGACAGGATCGATGAGCAGTTCTTC
TRBV27,TRBJ1-5,.,.,CASSLFAGGNQPQHF,TGTGCCAGCAGTTTATTCGCGGGGGGCAATCAGCCCCAGCATTTT
TRBV6-5,TRBJ2-7,.,.,CASIASSYEQYF,TGTGCCAGCATTGCGAGCTCCTACGAGCAGTACTTC
TRBV4-1,TRBJ1-1,.,.,CASSRRQNTEAFF,TGCGCCAGCAGCCGCCGACAGAACACTGAAGCTTTCTTT
TRBV5-6,TRBJ2-5,once,TRBD2,CASSPWASGQETQYF,TGTGCCAGCAGCCCCTGGGCTAGCGGCCAAGAGACCCAGTACTTC
TRBV28,TRBJ2-1,.,TRBD2,CASSLAGVAYNEQFF,TGTGCCAGCAGTTTGGCGGGAGTAGCCTACAATGAGCAGTTCTTC
TRBV6-5,TRBJ1-1,.,TRBD1,CASREGAYTEAFF,TGTGCCAGCCGGGAGGGGGCTTACACTGAAGCTTTCTTT
TRBV19,TRBJ2-7,.,.,CASSMEPRNAGSSEQYF,TGTGCCAGTAGTATGGAGCCTCGAAACGCAGGGTCGTCCGAGCAGTACTTC